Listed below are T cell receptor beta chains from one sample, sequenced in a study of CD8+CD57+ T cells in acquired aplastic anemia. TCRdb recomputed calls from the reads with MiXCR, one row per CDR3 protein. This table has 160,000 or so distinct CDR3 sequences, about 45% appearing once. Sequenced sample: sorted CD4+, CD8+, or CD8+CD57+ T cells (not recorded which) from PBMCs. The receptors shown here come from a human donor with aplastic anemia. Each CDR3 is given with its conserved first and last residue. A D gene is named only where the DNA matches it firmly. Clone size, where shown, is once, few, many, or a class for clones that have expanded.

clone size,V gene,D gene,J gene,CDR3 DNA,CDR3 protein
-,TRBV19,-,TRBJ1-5,TGTGCCAGTAGTATAGGAGATCAGCCCCAGCATTTT,CASSIGDQPQHF
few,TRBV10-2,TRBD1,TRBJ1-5,TGCGCCAGCAGTAGGGTGGGACAGGGCGGACAGCCCCAGCATTTT,CASSRVGQGGQPQHF
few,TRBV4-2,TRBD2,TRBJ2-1,TGTGCCAGCAGCAAACTAGCGGGGGCGTGGAATGAGCAGTTCTTC,CASSKLAGAWNEQFF
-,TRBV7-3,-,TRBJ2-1,TGTGCCAGCAGCTACCGAGCCAGTAACAATGAGCAGTTCTTC,CASSYRASNNEQFF
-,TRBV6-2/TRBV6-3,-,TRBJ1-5,TGTGCCAGCAGCTCGACAGACAATCAGCCCCAGCATTTT,CASSSTDNQPQHF
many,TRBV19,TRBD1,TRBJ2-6,TGTGCCAGTAGTACCCGGGACAGGGGGACCGGGGCCAACGTCCTGACTTTC,CASSTRDRGTGANVLTF
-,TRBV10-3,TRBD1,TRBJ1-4,TGTGCCACTAGGACAGGGGTTGATGAAAAACTGTTTTTT,CATRTGVDEKLFF
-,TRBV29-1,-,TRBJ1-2,TGCAGCGTTGATACAGGGCTGTATGGCTACACCTTC,CSVDTGLYGYTF
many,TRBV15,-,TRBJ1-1,TGTGCCACCAGCACGAGATTGAACACTGAAGCTTTCTTT,CATSTRLNTEAFF
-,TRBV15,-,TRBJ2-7,TGTGCCACCAGCAGAGATAACGGCTACGAGCAGTACTTC,CATSRDNGYEQYF
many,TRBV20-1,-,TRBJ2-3,TGCAGTGCTTCGCTGGGCTTGCGATACGGCACAGATACGCAGTATTTT,CSASLGLRYGTDTQYF
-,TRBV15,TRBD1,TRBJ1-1,TGTGCCACCAGCAGGACAGGGTTCGCTTTCTTT,CATSRTGFAFF
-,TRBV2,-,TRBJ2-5,TGTGCCAGCAGCGAAGGGTGGGGGGAAGAGACCCAGTACTTC,CASSEGWGEETQYF
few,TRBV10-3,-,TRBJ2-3,TGTGCCATCAGTGAGGGTCAGAGCACAGATACGCAGTATTTT,CAISEGQSTDTQYF
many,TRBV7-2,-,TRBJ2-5,TGTGCCAGCAGCTTATTTGGGCCTCAAGAGACCCAGTACTTC,CASSLFGPQETQYF
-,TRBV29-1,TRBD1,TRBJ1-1,TGCAGCGTTGAAGGGGAGACAGGGGGTAGAACTGAAGCTTTCTTT,CSVEGETGGRTEAFF
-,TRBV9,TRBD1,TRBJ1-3,TGTGCCAGCAGCGCCCAGGGGGCGCCGGGCGCCATATATTTT,CASSAQGAPGAIYF
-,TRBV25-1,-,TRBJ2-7,TGTGCCAGCAGTGAGGGGGCAATGGGGGAGCAGTACTTC,CASSEGAMGEQYF
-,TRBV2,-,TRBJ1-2,TGTGCCAGCAGTGGGGGGGGGGCTAACTATGGCTACACCTTC,CASSGGGANYGYTF
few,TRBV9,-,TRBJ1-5,TGTGCCAGCGGTCGGGGAAATCAGCCCCAGCATTTT,CASGRGNQPQHF
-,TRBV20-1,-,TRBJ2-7,TGCAGTGCGGGGATTTCCTACGAGCAGTACTTC,CSAGISYEQYF
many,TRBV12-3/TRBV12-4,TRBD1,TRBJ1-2,TGTGCCAGCAGTCCTACCAGGGGGAACTATGGCTACACCTTC,CASSPTRGNYGYTF
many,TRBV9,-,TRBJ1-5,TGTGCCAGCAGCGTAGGGGGGGAGGGGCAGCCCCAGCATTTT,CASSVGGEGQPQHF
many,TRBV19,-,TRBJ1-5,TGTGCCAGTAGTAGGCCACCGTTTGGCCACCAGCATTTT,CASSRPPFGHQHF
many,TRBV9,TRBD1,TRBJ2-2,TGTGCCAGCAGCGTAGCAGGGGGTGGGAGCACCGGGGAGCTGTTTTTT,CASSVAGGGSTGELFF
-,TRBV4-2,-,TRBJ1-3,TGTGCCAGCAGCCTTGTGGGCCTCAACTCTGGAAACACCATATATTTT,CASSLVGLNSGNTIYF
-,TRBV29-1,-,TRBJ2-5,TGCAGCGTTGAAGACGGCAGGGTACAAGAGACCCAGTACTTC,CSVEDGRVQETQYF
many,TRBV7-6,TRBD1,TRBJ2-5,TGTGCCAGCAGACAAGGGACAGGGGATGAGACCCAGTACTTC,CASRQGTGDETQYF
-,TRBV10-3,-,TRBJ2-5,TGTGCCATCAGTGAATCCCAGGAGGGGGGAGAGACCCAGTACTTC,CAISESQEGGETQYF
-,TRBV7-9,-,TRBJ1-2,TGTGCCAGCAGCTTAGCGCAGGCAGATGGCTACACCTTC,CASSLAQADGYTF
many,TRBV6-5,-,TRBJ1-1,TGTGCCAGCAGTTATACGACAGGCTCCATCACTGAAGCTTTCTTT,CASSYTTGSITEAFF
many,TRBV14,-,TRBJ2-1,TGTGCCAGCAGCCAACAACAGGGTTCCTACAATGAGCAGTTCTTC,CASSQQQGSYNEQFF
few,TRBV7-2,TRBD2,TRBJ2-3,TGTGCCAGCAGCTTAGGGCTAGCGGGGCCAAACACAGATACGCAGTATTTT,CASSLGLAGPNTDTQYF
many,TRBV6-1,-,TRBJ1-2,TGTGCCAGCACCGAAAAGGGTGCGGGCACTACCTATGGCTACACCTTC,CASTEKGAGTTYGYTF
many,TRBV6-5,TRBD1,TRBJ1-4,TGTGCCAGCAGTTACTCGAGGGGGCAGGAAAAACTGTTTTTT,CASSYSRGQEKLFF
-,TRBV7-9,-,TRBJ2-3,TGTGCCAGCAGCTTAGCGGGCATGAATACGCAGTATTTT,CASSLAGMNTQYF
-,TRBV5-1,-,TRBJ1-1,TGCGCCAGCAGCTTGGAGACGAACACTGAAGCTTTCTTT,CASSLETNTEAFF
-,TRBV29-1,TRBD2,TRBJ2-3,TGCAGCGTTGAAGATCCGGCGGGGGGACGGGATACGCAGTATTTT,CSVEDPAGGRDTQYF
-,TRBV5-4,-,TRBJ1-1,TGTGCCAGCAGCCCCGCGTGGACGAACACTGAAGCTTTCTTT,CASSPAWTNTEAFF
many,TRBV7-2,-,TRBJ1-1,TGTGCCAGCAGCTTAGGATGGCTGAGGACTGAAGCTTTCTTT,CASSLGWLRTEAFF
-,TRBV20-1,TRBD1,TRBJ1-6,TGCAGTGCCGTCCCGGGACAGGGTCATTCACCCCTCCACTTT,CSAVPGQGHSPLHF
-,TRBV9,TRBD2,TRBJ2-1,TGTGCCAGCAGCCAACTAGCGGGGGGGCCGGATGAGCAGTTCTTC,CASSQLAGGPDEQFF
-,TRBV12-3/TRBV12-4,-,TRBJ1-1,TGTGCCAGCAGCTCCGGGACGGGGAACACTGGAGCTTTCTTT,CASSSGTGNTGAFF
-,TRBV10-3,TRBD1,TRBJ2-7,TGTGCCATCAGGGGGGACAGGTACTCCTACGAGCAGTACTTC,CAIRGDRYSYEQYF